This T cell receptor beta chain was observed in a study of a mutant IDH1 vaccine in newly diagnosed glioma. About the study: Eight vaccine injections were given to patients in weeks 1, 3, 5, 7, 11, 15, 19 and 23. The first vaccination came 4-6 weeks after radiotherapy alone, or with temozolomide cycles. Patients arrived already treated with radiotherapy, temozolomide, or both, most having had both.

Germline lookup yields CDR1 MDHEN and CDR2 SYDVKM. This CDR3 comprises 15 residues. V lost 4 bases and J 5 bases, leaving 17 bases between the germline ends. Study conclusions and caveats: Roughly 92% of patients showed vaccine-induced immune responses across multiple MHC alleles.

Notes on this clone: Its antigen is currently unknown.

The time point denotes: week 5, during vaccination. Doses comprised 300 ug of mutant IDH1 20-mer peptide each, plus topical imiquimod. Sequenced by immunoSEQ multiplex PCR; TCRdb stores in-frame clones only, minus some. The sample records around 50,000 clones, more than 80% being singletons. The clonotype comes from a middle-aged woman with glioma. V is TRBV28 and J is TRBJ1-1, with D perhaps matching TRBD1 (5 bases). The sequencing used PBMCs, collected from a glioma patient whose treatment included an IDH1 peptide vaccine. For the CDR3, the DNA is TGTGCCAGCAGTTCGGTCGGAGGTAGGGGTACTGAAGCTTTCTTT. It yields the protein CASSSVGGRGTEAFF.